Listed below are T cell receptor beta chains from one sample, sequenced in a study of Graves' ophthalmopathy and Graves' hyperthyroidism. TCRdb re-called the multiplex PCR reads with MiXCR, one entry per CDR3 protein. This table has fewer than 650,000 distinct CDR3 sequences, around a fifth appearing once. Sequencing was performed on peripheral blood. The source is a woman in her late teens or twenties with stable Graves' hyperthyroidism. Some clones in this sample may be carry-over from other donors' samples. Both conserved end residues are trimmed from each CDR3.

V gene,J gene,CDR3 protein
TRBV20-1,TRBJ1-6,SARGLIYNSPLH
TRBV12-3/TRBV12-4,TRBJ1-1,ASSLLGGGYTEAF
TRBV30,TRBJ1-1,AWSVQRETEAF
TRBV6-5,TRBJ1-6,ASSYSSYSPLH
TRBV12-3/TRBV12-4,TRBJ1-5,ASSLRPKPQH
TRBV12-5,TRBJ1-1,ASGKTGGFTEAF
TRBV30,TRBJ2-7,AWSPGQGLEQY
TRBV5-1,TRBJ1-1,ASSLIINTEAF
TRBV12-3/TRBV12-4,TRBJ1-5,ASSWDPKQYSNQPQH
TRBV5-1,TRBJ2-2,ASSFQGADTGELF
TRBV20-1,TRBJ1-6,YPGGALKNSPLH
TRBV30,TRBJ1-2,AWSGISFYGYT
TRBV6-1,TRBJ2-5,ASSEWMASGEETQY
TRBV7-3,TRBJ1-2,ASSSTATGGYT
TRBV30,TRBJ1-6,AGQGGNSPLH
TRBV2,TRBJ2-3,ASRISFLADTQY
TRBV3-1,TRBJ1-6,ASRLQGKNSPLH
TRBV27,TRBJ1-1,ASSLVGNTEAF
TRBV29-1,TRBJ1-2,SVGGGKGYGYT
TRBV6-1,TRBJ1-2,ASRSLQDYT
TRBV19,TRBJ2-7,ASSMTRTYEQY
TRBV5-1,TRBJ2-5,ASSLPGENQY